This passage covers 24 T cell receptor beta chains from one sample sequenced in a study of shared clonotypes between healthy human individuals. The repertoire was sequenced with immunoSEQ multiplex PCR; TCRdb's copy has only in-frame clones and lacks some. The table lists about 330,000 clones, roughly 87% of them singletons. The specimen was memory CD8+ T cells sorted from blood. Stated subset: CD45RO+ cells pooled with CCR7-negative TemRA cells. Receptor source: a man aged 18 to 35 in good health.

This clone was recorded only once. This rearrangement joins TRBV6-5 to TRBJ2-7; 8 bases line up with TRBD1. This CDR3 contains 14 residues. Trimming took 6 bases from V and 6 from J; bases not matched to a gene: 10. Germline V gene lookup returns CDR1 MNHEY and CDR2 SVGAGI. DNA for the CDR3: TGTGCCAGCAGCCCGACAGGGGACGCGGGCGAGCAGTACTTC. Translation: CASSPTGDAGEQYF.

The chain combines TRBV6-6 with TRBJ2-7; D may be TRBD1 or TRBD2 (5 bases each). V was cut by 8 bases and J by 6 bases, with 14 bases left in between. Germline V gives CDR1 MNHNY, CDR2 SVGAGI (reference sequence). The length of the CDR3 is 12 residues. The CDR3: CASGPGTGEQYF. The CDR3 coding sequence is TGTGCCAGCGGACCCGGGACGGGCGAGCAGTACTTC.

This chain connects TRBV4-3 to TRBJ1-4; D gene uncertain. The CDR3 is 15 residues long. V shed 1 base and J shed 6 bases, with 12 bases lying between them. Germline V lookup: CDR1 LGHNA, CDR2 YSLEER. For the CDR3, the DNA is TGCGCCAGCAGCCAAGTTTTTGGGCTTGATGAAAAACTGTTTTTT. It encodes CASSQVFGLDEKLFF.

A remark on this clone: This CDR3 is also generated by other DNA sequences in the sample. The V call is TRBV11-2, the J call TRBJ2-1; D is possibly TRBD1 (5 bases). In germline, CDR1 is SGHAT, CDR2 FQNNGV. V was pared by 5 bases and J by 6 bases, with 8 bases between. The CDR3 length is 12 residues. This CDR3 reads CASSSQGNEQFF. CDR3 bases: TGTGCCAGCAGCAGCCAGGGCAATGAGCAGTTCTTC.

As for this clone: A much bigger clone sits one base away, suggesting this may be a read error. The sample has other DNA sequences that encode this CDR3 too. The genes are TRBV30 and TRBJ1-5; TRBD1 might be the D (5 bases). There are 14 residues in the CDR3. The germline V gene encodes CDR1 GTSNPN and CDR2 SVGIG (reference sequence). V shed 5 bases and J shed 0 bases, with 11 bases lying between them. The CDR3: CAWGTENSNQPQHF. CDR3 DNA sequence: TGTGCCTGGGGGACTGAGAATAGCAATCAGCCCCAGCATTTT.

The chain joins TRBV5-1 to TRBJ2-7, with 9 nucleotides matching TRBD1. Germline V gives CDR1 SGHRS, CDR2 YFSETQ. Germline trimming cut 4 bases from V and 3 bases from J; bases unmatched to any gene: 11. The CDR3 spans 16 residues. The DNA of the CDR3 is TGCGCCAGCAGCCAAGCCGACGGGACAGGGTTCTACGAGCAGTACTTC. Its translation is CASSQADGTGFYEQYF.

The V call is TRBV6-6, the J call TRBJ2-4; D ambiguous. The germline gives CDR1 MNHNY, CDR2 SVGAGI (reference sequence). V was clipped by 5 bases and J by 0 bases, with 8 bases between them. The CDR3 is made up of 14 amino acids. CDR3 in DNA: TGTGCCAGCAGTGGTCCATTAGCCAAAAACATTCAGTACTTC. Amino acid sequence: CASSGPLAKNIQYF.

V and J are TRBV30 and TRBJ1-6; D ambiguous. Looked up from germline, CDR1 is GTSNPN and CDR2 is SVGIG (reference sequence). This CDR3 has 13 amino acids. V lost 0 bases and J 9 bases, leaving 9 bases between the germline ends. The CDR3 sequence is CAWSVQSGSPLHF. CDR3 nucleotide sequence: TGTGCCTGGAGTGTACAGTCCGGTTCACCCCTCCACTTT.

The chain couples TRBV19 to TRBJ1-1, with D unclear. Trimming took 0 bases from V and 1 from J, leaving 6 bases between them. CDR1 is LNHDA, CDR2 SQIVND, per germline (reference sequence). The CDR3 consists of 14 residues. In DNA, the CDR3 is TGTGCCAGTAGTATAGATGCAGAGAACACTGAAGCTTTCTTT. Translating gives CASSIDAENTEAFF.

The rearrangement uses TRBV6-1 and TRBJ2-7, with 7 bases aligning to TRBD2. CDR3 size: 14 residues. Trimming at V came to 4 bases and at J to 2 bases, leaving 5 bases not matched to a gene. The germline V gene encodes CDR1 MNHNS and CDR2 SASEGT. CDR3 coding DNA: TGTGCCAGCAGTGTCGGGCGGGGGACCTACGAGCAGTACTTC. Its protein is CASSVGRGTYEQYF.

Of note for this clone: At the DNA level, this CDR3 is encoded by other sequences in the same sample as well. This chain connects TRBV4-1 to TRBJ2-7; 11 bases are a match to TRBD1. CDR1 and CDR2 from the germline V gene are MGHRA and YSYEKL. J gave up 3 bases and V 1 base, and 2 bases lay outside the gene matches. The CDR3 spans 15 residues. The CDR3 reads CASSQVGTGGYEQYF. The CDR3, as DNA: TGCGCCAGCAGCCAAGTTGGGACAGGGGGCTACGAGCAGTACTTC.

J is TRBJ2-7 and V is TRBV10-3, with TRBD1 identical over 10 bases. This CDR3 comprises 16 residues. V shed 10 bases and J 2 bases; nucleotides not matched to a gene: 14. Germline V gene data show CDR1 as ENHRY and CDR2 as SYGVKD. CDR3 loop: CATHPSGTGVAYEQYF. CDR3 DNA sequence: TGTGCCACCCACCCATCCGGGACAGGGGTCGCCTACGAGCAGTACTTC.

CDR3: CASSQDYSYNEQFF. The CDR3 DNA reads TGTGCCAGCAGCCAGGACTATTCCTACAATGAGCAGTTCTTC. V is TRBV2 and J is TRBJ2-1; a possible D gene is TRBD2 (6 bases). There are 14 residues in the CDR3. V dropped 6 bases and J dropped 1 base, with 10 bases sitting between them. Germline values: CDR1 SNHLY, CDR2 FYNNEI.

This clone was picked up a small number of times. The chain recombines TRBV6-6 with TRBJ2-5; D is unresolved. This CDR3 contains 11 residues. Germline values: CDR1 MNHNY, CDR2 SVGAGI (reference sequence). Trimming left V 8 bases short and J 5 bases short, with 9 bases between. The CDR3: CASVWGETQYF. In DNA form, the CDR3 reads TGTGCCAGCGTATGGGGTGAGACCCAGTACTTC.

This sequence joins TRBV4-1 and TRBJ2-1; 14 positions agree with TRBD2. Trimming at V came to 0 bases and at J to 5 bases, leaving 6 bases not matched to a gene. Germline V gene sequence: CDR1 MGHRA, CDR2 YSYEKL. The CDR3 has 18 amino acids. The CDR3 is CASSQDQGLAGANNEQFF. The CDR3 DNA reads as TGCGCCAGCAGCCAAGATCAGGGACTAGCGGGGGCGAACAATGAGCAGTTCTTC.

The chain employs TRBV5-1 and TRBJ2-7, with TRBD1 identical over 8 bases. The CDR3 consists of 15 residues. Trimming removed 3 bases from V and 5 bases from J; junction bases left unmatched: 10. Germline V gene lookup returns CDR1 SGHRS and CDR2 YFSETQ. This CDR3 is CASSSRQGMTDEQYF. DNA of the CDR3: TGCGCCAGCAGCTCAAGACAGGGGATGACGGACGAGCAGTACTTC.

The chain carries TRBV6-1 and TRBJ2-3, with TRBD2 identical over 7 bases. Looked up from germline, CDR1 is MNHNS and CDR2 is SASEGT. V shed 0 bases and J 2 bases; nucleotides not matched to a gene: 8. There are 17 residues in the CDR3. The CDR3 here is CASSEAAGRGPTDTQYF. The CDR3 nucleotides read TGTGCCAGCAGTGAAGCCGCGGGGAGGGGTCCCACAGATACGCAGTATTTT.

This chain links TRBV10-2 with TRBJ2-7; TRBD1 agrees at 9 bases. The CDR3 totals 15 residues. With 8 bases clipped from V and 0 bases from J, the junction kept 8 bases outside the gene matches. Germline CDR1 and CDR2: WSHSY and SAAADI. CDR3 DNA sequence: TGCGCCAGCGGGGGGACAGGGATTTTCTCCTACGAGCAGTACTTC. Amino acids: CASGGTGIFSYEQYF.

The V and J genes are TRBV4-1 and TRBJ2-7, with a weak D call TRBD2 (6 bases). The CDR3 extends over 12 amino acids. In germline, CDR1 is MGHRA, CDR2 YSYEKL. Trimming cost V 4 bases and J 5 bases, with 9 bases left between them. CDR3 amino acids: CASSRSGDEQYF. CDR3 DNA sequence: TGCGCCAGCAGCCGGTCGGGGGACGAGCAGTACTTC.

The genes are TRBV7-2 and TRBJ1-6; D ambiguous. Germline V gene data show CDR1 as SGHTA and CDR2 as FQGNSA. The CDR3 is 14 amino acids. With 1 base removed from V and 4 bases from J, the gap between germline ends came to 5 bases. DNA for the CDR3: TGTGCCAGCAGCTTAGGGGGTTATAATTCACCCCTCCACTTT. Its protein is CASSLGGYNSPLHF.

The chain links TRBV7-6 to TRBJ2-1; D ambiguous. The CDR3 contains 17 residues. The germline V and J ends were trimmed by 5 bases and 4 bases, with 21 bases remaining between them. Germline-derived CDR1 and CDR2 are SGHVS and FNYEAQ. This CDR3 reads CASSDTEHGWGYNEQFF. CDR3 sequence (DNA): TGTGCCAGCAGCGACACCGAACACGGGTGGGGATACAATGAGCAGTTCTTC. Filled out from reference TRBV7-6 and TRBJ2-1, the complete variable domain reads GAGVSQSPRYKVTKRGQDVALRCDPISGHVSLYWYRQALGQGPEFLTYFNYEAQQDKSGLPNDRFSAERPEGSISTLTIQRTEQRDSAMYRCASSDTEHGWGYNEQFFGPGTRLTVL.

The CDR3 reads CASRGTSGQETQYF. The CDR3 DNA sequence: TGTGCCAGCAGAGGGACTAGCGGACAAGAGACCCAGTACTTC. J is TRBJ2-5 and V is TRBV2, with 11 bases matching TRBD2. The trim removed 6 bases at V and 2 bases at J, leaving 2 bases unmatched. The CDR3 is 14 amino acids. Germline assignment: CDR1 SNHLY and CDR2 FYNNEI.

This clone was found many times. The V and J genes are TRBV30 and TRBJ1-4; weak D call: TRBD1 (5 bases). Germline CDR1 GTSNPN, CDR2 SVGIG (reference sequence). Trimming shortened V by 2 bases and J by 0 bases, and 7 bases separated the two germline ends. This CDR3 comprises 14 residues. The CDR3 region is CAWSRGATNEKLFF. The DNA of the CDR3 is TGTGCCTGGAGTAGGGGCGCAACTAATGAAAAACTGTTTTTT.

The chain joins TRBV7-9 to TRBJ2-3; 8 bases are a match to TRBD2. With V trimmed by 3 bases and J by 2 bases, 7 bases remained unmatched. Germline lookup yields CDR1 SEHNR and CDR2 FQNEAQ (reference sequence). This CDR3 region has 16 residues. As DNA, the CDR3 is TGTGCCAGCAGCTTGAAAGCGGGGGTTTTCACAGATACGCAGTATTTT. This gives the protein CASSLKAGVFTDTQYF.